Presented here are 7 T cell receptor beta chains from one specimen sequenced in a study of T cells after yellow fever vaccination. TCRdb fed the 5' RACE reads into MiXCR, producing one record per CDR3 protein. The sample includes 200,000 to 300,000 distinct CDR3 sequences, approximately 12% seen only once; the top ten take about 0.51%. The sample consisted of CD4+ T cells sorted from PBMCs, taken 45 days after the yellow fever booster vaccination. These receptor sequences come from a man aged 25-45 years who received the YFV17D yellow fever vaccine.

The V gene is TRBV20-1, the J gene TRBJ2-1; D is unclear. V was trimmed by 3 bases and J by 5 bases, leaving 11 bases between them. The germline gives CDR1 DFQATT, CDR2 SNEGSKA (reference sequence). This CDR3 is 13 amino acids long. The CDR3 spells CSASGGLNNEQFF. The CDR3 nucleotides are TGCAGTGCTAGCGGTGGGCTAAACAATGAGCAGTTCTTC.

J is TRBJ1-2 and V is TRBV19; D is unresolved. In germline, CDR1 is LNHDA, CDR2 SQIVND (reference sequence). The CDR3 extends over 11 amino acids. Deletions cut 8 bases from V and 7 bases from J, with 11 bases between. The CDR3 loop reads CASQVNGGYTF. CDR3 DNA sequence: TGTGCCAGTCAAGTCAACGGTGGCTACACCTTC.

This clonotype was found a few times. The rearrangement joins TRBV19 to TRBJ2-7; unclear D gene. This CDR3 is built from 14 residues. The V gene lost 5 bases and the J gene lost 6 bases, with 17 bases spanning the gap. CDR1 and CDR2 (germline): LNHDA, SQIVND (reference sequence). CDR3 in amino acids: CASSPQALVREQYF. CDR3 DNA sequence: TGTGCCAGTAGTCCCCAAGCTCTAGTCCGCGAGCAGTACTTC.

This clonotype was counted only a few times. The rearrangement links TRBV5-1 to TRBJ2-1, with D possibly matching TRBD2 (6 bases). The CDR3 spans 15 residues. CDR1 SGHRS and CDR2 YFSETQ come from the germline V gene. V lost 0 bases to trimming and J lost 5 bases, with 12 bases between them. CDR3 in DNA: TGCGCCAGCAGCTTGGTTCGGGGGTCTAACAATGAGCAGTTCTTC. Its protein is CASSLVRGSNNEQFF.

This clonotype came up a few times. V is TRBV29-1 and J is TRBJ2-1; D possibly corresponds to TRBD1 (6 bases). Germline V CDR1 and CDR2: SQVTM, ANQGSEA. The CDR3 extends over 12 amino acids. This CDR3 reads CRVQGLGNEQFF. The CDR3 bases are TGCAGAGTACAGGGCCTCGGGAATGAGCAGTTCTTC.

J is TRBJ2-5 and V is TRBV7-9; TRBD1 or TRBD2 may be the D gene (5 bases each). V was trimmed by 3 bases and J by 2 bases, leaving 13 bases between them. Germline V gene lookup returns CDR1 SEHNR and CDR2 FQNEAQ (reference sequence). This CDR3 region has 15 residues. This CDR3 reads CASSLGRQRQETQYF. CDR3 bases: TGTGCCAGCAGCTTGGGGAGACAGCGACAAGAGACCCAGTACTTC.

This clonotype was found a few times. This chain connects TRBV20-1 to TRBJ1-5; D is ambiguous. The V gene's germline CDR1 is DFQATT and CDR2 SNEGSKA (reference sequence). The V and J ends lost 6 bases and 6 bases respectively, with 15 bases between them. This CDR3 has 13 amino acids. The CDR3 DNA reads as TGCAGTGCCAGGCTAGACGAGGTTCAGCCCCAGCATTTT. This gives the protein CSARLDEVQPQHF.